The source of this T cell receptor (beta chain) is a study of Graves' ophthalmopathy and Graves' hyperthyroidism. Study-level information: Peripheral blood sampling preceded any treatment and occurred at initial diagnosis. General study findings and limits: Among expanded thyroid clonotypes above 0.001 frequency, most also occurred in blood.

RNA transcripts provided the template for amplifying TCR beta CDR3 regions. HTBI primers served in a first-round RT-PCR, which a second-round multiplex PCR followed. TCRdb re-called the multiplex PCR reads with MiXCR, one entry per CDR3 protein. The table has roughly 230,000 distinct CDR3 sequences, 20% to 25% seen once. Other autoimmune diseases, uncontrolled infections, pregnancy and lactation each led to patient exclusion. PBMCs came from less than 13 ml of fresh peripheral blood. This clonotype was picked up many times. What it recognizes is unknown. What was sequenced was peripheral blood. The clonotype originates from a woman aged 50 to 60 with Graves' ophthalmopathy.

CDR3: CAWSPIGGRETQYF. For the CDR3, the DNA is TGTGCCTGGAGTCCGATCGGGGGGAGAGAGACCCAGTACTTC. The genes are TRBV30 and TRBJ2-5; 7 nucleotides align to TRBD2. This CDR3 spans 14 amino acids. The V gene end was trimmed by 2 bases and the J gene end by 4 bases; junction bases not matched to a gene: 7. From germline, CDR1 is GTSNPN and CDR2 SVGIG (reference sequence).